This T cell receptor beta chain was identified in a study of T-cell reconstitution after alpha-beta-depleted transplantation in children. Unique molecular identifiers were used to barcode this TCRbeta library. TCRdb processed the PCR reads anew with MiXCR; each CDR3 protein has one entry. The sample carries about 100,000 distinct CDR3 sequences, around 5.9% recorded once. The CDR3 consists of 17 residues. V dropped 7 bases and J dropped 1; count of bases not matched to a gene: 14. The table lists this clonotype with many counts. The sequences come from PBMCs, mostly from graft donor cells, collected 60 days after TCRalphabeta/CD19-depleted stem cell transplant. The chain is built from TRBV12-3 or TRBV12-4 and TRBJ2-3; 7 nucleotides match TRBD1. The sequence was obtained from a female patient between 2 and 15 years old who had a stem cell transplant for Fanconi anemia, so the T cells may come from the graft donor. The CDR3 nucleotides are TGTGCCAGCACCCTGGGACAGACTTTGCGAGGCACAGATACGCAGTATTTT. It is translated as CASTLGQTLRGTDTQYF.